This TCR beta chain derives from a study of blood T cell repertoires in COVID-19. In the study overall: Sources were T cells, B-cell-depleted T cells, or PBMCs; the material itself was cDNA or gDNA.

Original handling: From reference gene primer amplification, estimates of nucleated cell counts were derived. The assay was immunoSEQ multiplex PCR, and TCRdb's table has in-frame clones only and misses some. V, J and clone size were drawn from that table, and D and trimming were deduced from the DNA. The repertoire consists of about 240,000 clones, with about nine tenths occurring once and the leading ten covering 6.2%. Germline lookup yields CDR1 MGHDK and CDR2 SYGVNS. The CDR3 runs to 17 residues. After removal of 5 bases from V and 4 bases from J, the junction contained 13 bases not matched to a gene. Only one count was recorded for this clone.

The sequenced sample consisted of peripheral blood. The chain employs TRBV25-1 and TRBJ1-3; 8 positions agree with TRBD1. This TCR was recovered from a man aged 60 to 69 with acute or convalescent COVID-19. The DNA for the CDR3 is TGTGCCAGCAGTCAAACCCTCGGACAGGGAGTGGGAAACACCATATATTTT. It yields the protein CASSQTLGQGVGNTIYF. Full variable domain (rest looked up from reference TRBV25-1 and TRBJ1-3): EADIYQTPRYLVIGTGKKITLECSQTMGHDKMYWYQQDPGMELHLIHYSYGVNSTEKGDLSSESTVSRIRTEHFPLTLESARPSHTSQYLCASSQTLGQGVGNTIYFGEGSWLTVV.